This is a list of T cell receptor beta chains from one sample in a study of radiation and T cells in renal cell carcinoma. Assay used: immunoSEQ multiplex PCR; TCRdb lists only in-frame clones, some missing. The sample has about 78,000 clones, about 88% seen once. The sample in question was blood, obtained from a patient whose treatment included radiotherapy and nephrectomy. The receptors were gathered from a woman in her seventies with renal cell carcinoma. CDR3s include the opening cysteine and the closing phenylalanine or tryptophan. D genes are given only for firm matches. Size tells how often a clone was seen (once, few, many) or the class of an expanded clone, and some rows leave it out.

J gene | clone size | V gene | D gene | CDR3 protein | CDR3 DNA
TRBJ1-1 | . | TRBV5-4 | TRBD1 | CASSHLSTGGWTEAFF | TGTGCCAGCAGCCACCTCTCGACAGGGGGGTGGACTGAAGCTTTCTTT
TRBJ1-1 | . | TRBV11-2 | . | CASSSRWGGNTEAFF | TGTGCCAGCAGCTCCAGATGGGGGGGGAACACTGAAGCTTTCTTT
TRBJ2-2 | . | TRBV5-6 | TRBD2 | CASSIWTRDTGELFF | TGTGCCAGCAGCATATGGACTAGGGACACCGGGGAGCTGTTTTTT
TRBJ2-1 | . | TRBV7-2 | . | CASRPRQYNEQFF | TGTGCCAGCAGACCGAGACAGTACAATGAGCAGTTCTTC
TRBJ1-1 | . | TRBV2 | . | CASSELSSGQPNTEAFF | TGTGCCAGCAGTGAACTCTCTTCGGGCCAACCGAACACTGAAGCTTTCTTT
TRBJ2-3 | once | TRBV7-8 | TRBD1 | CASRGRDRPTDTQYF | TGTGCCAGCAGGGGCCGGGACAGACCCACAGATACGCAGTATTTT
TRBJ1-3 | . | TRBV29-1 | . | CSAGIGARRYF | TGCAGCGCTGGTATTGGAGCCCGAAGGTATTTT
TRBJ2-3 | . | TRBV7-9 | . | CASSNRQGTDTQYF | TGTGCCAGCAGCAATCGACAGGGCACAGATACGCAGTATTTT
TRBJ1-1 | . | TRBV6-6 | TRBD1 | CASSYDRGGTEAFF | TGTGCCAGCAGTTATGACAGGGGGGGCACTGAAGCTTTCTTT
TRBJ1-6 | . | TRBV5-1 | . | CASSAQSSSYNSPLHF | TGCGCCAGCAGTGCACAGTCGAGCTCCTATAATTCACCCCTCCACTTT
TRBJ2-7 | . | TRBV6-6 | TRBD1 | CASSTRDRGIHEQYF | TGTGCCAGCAGTACCCGGGACAGGGGGATCCACGAGCAGTACTTC
TRBJ2-2 | . | TRBV19 | TRBD2 | CASKRGGNTGELFF | TGTGCCTCCAAGCGGGGGGGGAACACCGGGGAGCTGTTTTTT
TRBJ2-2 | once | TRBV19 | TRBD1 | CASSGPTGLGAGELFF | TGTGCCAGTAGTGGGCCGACAGGGCTAGGGGCCGGGGAGCTGTTTTTT
TRBJ1-5 | . | TRBV27 | . | CASSLSGWVSNQPQHF | TGTGCCAGCAGTTTATCGGGTTGGGTTAGCAATCAGCCCCAGCATTTT
TRBJ1-2 | . | TRBV30 | . | CAWSDGNLRGYTF | TGTGCCTGGAGTGACGGTAATCTAAGAGGCTACACCTTC
TRBJ2-7 | . | TRBV29-1 | . | CSVRAFYEQYF | TGCAGCGTTCGGGCCTTCTACGAGCAGTACTTC
TRBJ2-4 | . | TRBV19 | . | CASSVGQQNIQYF | TGTGCCAGTAGTGTCGGACAGCAAAACATTCAGTACTTC
TRBJ2-5 | . | TRBV7-8 | . | CASSQGGARSQETQYF | TGTGCCAGCAGCCAGGGTGGGGCACGGTCCCAAGAGACCCAGTACTTC
TRBJ1-2 | once | TRBV4-2 | . | CASSQRGKRLGYTF | TGTGCCAGCAGCCAACGGGGGAAAAGACTTGGCTACACCTTC
TRBJ1-2 | . | TRBV27 | . | CASSPTYRDGYTF | TGTGCCAGCAGCCCGACCTACAGGGATGGCTACACCTTC
TRBJ2-3 | . | TRBV19 | TRBD1 | CASSHPRQGQGDTQYF | TGTGCCAGTAGCCACCCCAGACAGGGGCAGGGAGATACGCAGTATTTT
TRBJ2-7 | once | TRBV18 | . | CASSLIKYEQYF | TGTGCCAGCTCACTAATCAAGTACGAGCAGTACTTC
TRBJ1-1 | . | TRBV6-5 | TRBD1 | CASSRHGTENTEAFF | TGTGCCAGCAGTCGACACGGGACAGAGAACACTGAAGCTTTCTTT
TRBJ1-2 | . | TRBV6-5 | . | CASSPEYRAAYGYTF | TGTGCCAGCAGCCCCGAGTATAGGGCCGCCTATGGCTACACCTTC
TRBJ1-5 | . | TRBV2 | . | CASSEGRGPNQPQHF | TGTGCCAGCAGTGAAGGGAGGGGACCCAATCAGCCCCAGCATTTT
TRBJ2-2 | . | TRBV5-1 | TRBD2 | CASRDAGAGELFF | TGCGCCAGCAGGGACGCGGGGGCCGGGGAGCTGTTTTTT
TRBJ2-3 | . | TRBV5-1 | . | CASSPRSGSFTDTQYF | TGCGCCAGCAGCCCGCGTTCAGGGTCATTCACAGATACGCAGTATTTT
TRBJ1-3 | . | TRBV9 | . | CASSVEGRVSSGNTIYF | TGTGCCAGCAGCGTAGAGGGGCGGGTAAGCTCTGGAAACACCATATATTTT
TRBJ2-2 | . | TRBV9 | TRBD1 | CASSPGQGVLTGELFF | TGTGCCAGCAGCCCGGGACAGGGGGTTCTCACCGGGGAGCTGTTTTTT
TRBJ2-1 | once | TRBV5-6 | . | CASSYTSQGEQFF | TGTGCCAGCAGCTACACTAGTCAGGGAGAGCAGTTCTTC
TRBJ2-5 | once | TRBV5-6 | . | CASSLEGEETQYF | TGTGCCAGCAGCTTGGAAGGGGAGGAGACCCAGTACTTC